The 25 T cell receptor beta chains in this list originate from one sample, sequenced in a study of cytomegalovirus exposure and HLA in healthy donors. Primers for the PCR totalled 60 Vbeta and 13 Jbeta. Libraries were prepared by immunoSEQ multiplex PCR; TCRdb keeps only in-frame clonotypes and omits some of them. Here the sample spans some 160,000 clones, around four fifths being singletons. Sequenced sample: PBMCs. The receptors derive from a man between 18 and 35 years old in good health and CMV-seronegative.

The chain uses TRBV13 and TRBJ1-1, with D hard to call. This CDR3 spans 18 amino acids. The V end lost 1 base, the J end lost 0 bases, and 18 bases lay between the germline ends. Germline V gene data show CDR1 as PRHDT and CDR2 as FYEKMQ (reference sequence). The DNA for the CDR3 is TGTGCCAGCAGCTTAGCTCCGAAACAGTACCCCATGAACACTGAAGCTTTCTTT. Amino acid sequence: CASSLAPKQYPMNTEAFF.

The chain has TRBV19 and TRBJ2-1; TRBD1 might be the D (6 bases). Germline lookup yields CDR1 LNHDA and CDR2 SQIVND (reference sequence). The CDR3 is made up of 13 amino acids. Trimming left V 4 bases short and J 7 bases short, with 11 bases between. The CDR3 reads CASSRGTLNEQFF. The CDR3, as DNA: TGTGCCAGTAGTAGGGGGACACTTAATGAGCAGTTCTTC.

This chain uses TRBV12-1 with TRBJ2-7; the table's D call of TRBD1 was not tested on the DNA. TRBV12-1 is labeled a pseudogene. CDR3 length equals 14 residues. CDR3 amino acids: CASSFRTGSYEQYF. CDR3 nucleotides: TGTGCCAGCAGCTTTAGAACAGGGTCCTACGAGCAGTACTTC.

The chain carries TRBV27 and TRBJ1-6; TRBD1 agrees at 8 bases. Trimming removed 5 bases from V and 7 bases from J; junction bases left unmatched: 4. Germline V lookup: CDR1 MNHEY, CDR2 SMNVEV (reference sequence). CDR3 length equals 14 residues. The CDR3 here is CASSPDRVNSPLHF. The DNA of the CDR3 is TGTGCCAGCAGTCCGGACAGGGTCAATTCACCCCTCCACTTT.

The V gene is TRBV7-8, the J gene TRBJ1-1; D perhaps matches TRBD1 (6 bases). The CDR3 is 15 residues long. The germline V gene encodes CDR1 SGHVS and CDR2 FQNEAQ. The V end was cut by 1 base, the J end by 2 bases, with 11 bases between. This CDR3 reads CASSLGSGTNTEAFF. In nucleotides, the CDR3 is TGTGCCAGCAGCTTAGGCTCAGGGACAAACACTGAAGCTTTCTTT.

Written as DNA, the CDR3 is TGCGCCAGCGGGACAGGGCGTGGTAATGAAAAACTGTTTTTT. Its translation is CASGTGRGNEKLFF. The chain couples TRBV5-1 to TRBJ1-4; TRBD1 matches 9 bases. Germline V gene lookup returns CDR1 SGHRS and CDR2 YFSETQ. V was pared by 7 bases and J by 4 bases, with 5 bases of the junction left unmatched. The CDR3 consists of 14 residues.

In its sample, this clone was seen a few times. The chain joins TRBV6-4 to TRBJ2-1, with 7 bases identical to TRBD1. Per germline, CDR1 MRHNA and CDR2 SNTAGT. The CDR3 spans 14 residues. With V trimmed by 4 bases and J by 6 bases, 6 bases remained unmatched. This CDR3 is CASSGDRESNEQFF. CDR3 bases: TGTGCCAGCAGTGGTGACAGGGAGTCCAATGAGCAGTTCTTC.

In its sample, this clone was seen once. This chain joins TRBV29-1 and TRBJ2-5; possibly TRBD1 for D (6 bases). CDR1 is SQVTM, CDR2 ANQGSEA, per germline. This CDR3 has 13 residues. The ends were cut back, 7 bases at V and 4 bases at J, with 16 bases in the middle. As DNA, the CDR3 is TGCAGCGCTAGGACAGCCCCGGGAGAGACCCAGTACTTC. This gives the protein CSARTAPGETQYF.

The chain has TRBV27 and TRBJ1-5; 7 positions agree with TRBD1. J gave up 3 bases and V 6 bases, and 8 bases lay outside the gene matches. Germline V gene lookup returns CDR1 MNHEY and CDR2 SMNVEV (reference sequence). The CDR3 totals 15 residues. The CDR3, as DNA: TGTGCCAGCAGATTAGGGGGCGGCGTCAATCAGCCCCAGCATTTT. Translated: CASRLGGGVNQPQHF.

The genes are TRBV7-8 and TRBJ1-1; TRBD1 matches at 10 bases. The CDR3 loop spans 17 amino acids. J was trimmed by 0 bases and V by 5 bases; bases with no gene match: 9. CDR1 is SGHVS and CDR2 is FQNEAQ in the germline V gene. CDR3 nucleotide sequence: TGTGCCAGCAGCCAACACCGGGACAGGGGTATGAACACTGAAGCTTTCTTT. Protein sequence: CASSQHRDRGMNTEAFF.

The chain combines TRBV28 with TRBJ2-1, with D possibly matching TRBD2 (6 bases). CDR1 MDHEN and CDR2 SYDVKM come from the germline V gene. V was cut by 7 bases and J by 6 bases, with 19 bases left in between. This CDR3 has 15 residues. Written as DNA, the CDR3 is TGTGCCAGCACCTACTCGAGCGGGCCGGGCAATGAGCAGTTCTTC. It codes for CASTYSSGPGNEQFF.

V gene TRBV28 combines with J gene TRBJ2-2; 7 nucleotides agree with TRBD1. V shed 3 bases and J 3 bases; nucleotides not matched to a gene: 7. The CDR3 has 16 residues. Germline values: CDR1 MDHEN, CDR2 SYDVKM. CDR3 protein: CASSFPDRAHTGELFF. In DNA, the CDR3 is TGTGCCAGCAGTTTCCCAGACAGGGCCCACACCGGGGAGCTGTTTTTT.

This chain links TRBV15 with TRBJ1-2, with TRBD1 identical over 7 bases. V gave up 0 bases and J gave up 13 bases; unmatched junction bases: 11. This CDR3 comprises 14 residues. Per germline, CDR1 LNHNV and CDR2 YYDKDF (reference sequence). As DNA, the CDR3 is TGTGCCACCAGCAGAGATCTCTCTGCGACAGGGCCCACCTTC. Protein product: CATSRDLSATGPTF.

The CDR3 reads CASRPGQGRAYEQYF. The CDR3, as DNA: TGTGCCAGCAGACCCGGACAGGGTCGCGCCTACGAGCAGTACTTC. The rearrangement uses TRBV6-5 and TRBJ2-7, with 8 positions matching TRBD1. V lost 6 bases to trimming and J lost 2 bases; unmatched junction nucleotides: 9. Per the germline V gene, CDR1 is MNHEY and CDR2 is SVGAGI. The CDR3 has 15 residues.

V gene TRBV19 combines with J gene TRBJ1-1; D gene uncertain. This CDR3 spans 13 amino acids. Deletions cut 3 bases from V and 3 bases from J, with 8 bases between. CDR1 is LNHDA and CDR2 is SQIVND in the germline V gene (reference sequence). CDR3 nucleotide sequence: TGTGCCAGTAGTATCCCCCAGGACACTGAAGCTTTCTTT. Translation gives CASSIPQDTEAFF.

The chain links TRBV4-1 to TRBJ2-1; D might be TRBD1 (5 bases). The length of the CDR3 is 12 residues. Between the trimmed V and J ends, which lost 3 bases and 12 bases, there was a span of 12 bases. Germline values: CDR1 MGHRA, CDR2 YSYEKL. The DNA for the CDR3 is TGCGCCAGCAGCCAGTTGGGGCTTGCGCAGTTCTTC. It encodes CASSQLGLAQFF.

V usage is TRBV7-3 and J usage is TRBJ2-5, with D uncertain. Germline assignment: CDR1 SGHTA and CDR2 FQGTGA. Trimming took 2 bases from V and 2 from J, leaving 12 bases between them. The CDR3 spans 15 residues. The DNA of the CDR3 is TGTGCCAGCAGCTTATTTGGCGGAGAACAAGAGACCCAGTACTTC. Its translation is CASSLFGGEQETQYF.

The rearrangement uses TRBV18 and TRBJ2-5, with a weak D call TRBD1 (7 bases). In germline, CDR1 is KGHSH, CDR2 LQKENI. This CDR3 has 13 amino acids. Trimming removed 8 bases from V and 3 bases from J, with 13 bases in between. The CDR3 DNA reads TGTGCCAGCCGGCCAGGGGGGAAAGAGACCCAGTACTTC. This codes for CASRPGGKETQYF.

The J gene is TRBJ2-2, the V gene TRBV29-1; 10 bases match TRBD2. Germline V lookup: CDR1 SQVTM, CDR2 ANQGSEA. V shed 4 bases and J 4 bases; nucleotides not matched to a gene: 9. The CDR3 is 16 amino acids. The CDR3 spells CSVVPSGSGATGELFF. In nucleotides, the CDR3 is TGCAGCGTTGTTCCTAGCGGGAGTGGGGCCACCGGGGAGCTGTTTTTT.

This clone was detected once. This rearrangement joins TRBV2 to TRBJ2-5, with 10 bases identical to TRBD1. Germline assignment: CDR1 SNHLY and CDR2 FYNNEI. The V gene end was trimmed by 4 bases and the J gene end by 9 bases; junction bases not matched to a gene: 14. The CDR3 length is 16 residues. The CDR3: CASSALRDRGQGAQYF. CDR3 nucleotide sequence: TGTGCCAGCAGTGCGCTCCGGGACAGGGGCCAGGGGGCCCAGTACTTC.

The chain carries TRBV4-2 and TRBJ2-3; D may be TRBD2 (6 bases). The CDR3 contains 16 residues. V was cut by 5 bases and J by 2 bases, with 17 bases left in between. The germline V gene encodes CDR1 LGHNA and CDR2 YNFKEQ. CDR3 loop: CASSGSRDLLTDTQYF. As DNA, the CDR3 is TGTGCCAGCAGCGGCTCCAGGGACTTGCTCACAGATACGCAGTATTTT.

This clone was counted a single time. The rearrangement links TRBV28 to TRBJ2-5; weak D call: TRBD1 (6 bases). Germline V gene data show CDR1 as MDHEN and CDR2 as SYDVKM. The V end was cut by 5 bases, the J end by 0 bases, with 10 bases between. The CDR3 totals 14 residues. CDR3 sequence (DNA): TGTGCCAGCAGTCTACAGGGAAACCAAGAGACCCAGTACTTC. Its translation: CASSLQGNQETQYF.

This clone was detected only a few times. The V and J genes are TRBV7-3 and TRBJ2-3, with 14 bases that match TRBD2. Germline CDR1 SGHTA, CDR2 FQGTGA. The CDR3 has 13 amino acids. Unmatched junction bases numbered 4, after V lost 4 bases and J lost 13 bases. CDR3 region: CASSSGTSGRKYF. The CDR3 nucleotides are TGTGCCAGCAGCTCTGGGACTAGCGGGAGAAAGTATTTT. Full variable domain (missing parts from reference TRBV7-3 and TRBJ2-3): GAGVSQTPSNKVTEKGKYVELRCDPISGHTALYWYRQSLGQGPEFLIYFQGTGAADDSGLPNDRFFAVRPEGSVSTLKIQRTERGDSAVYLCASSSGTSGRKYFGPGTRLTVL.

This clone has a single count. CDR3 loop: CASGIYGGTGELFF. For the CDR3, the DNA is TGTGCCAGCGGTATCTACGGGGGCACCGGGGAGCTGTTTTTT. The rearrangement links TRBV2 to TRBJ2-2; D may be TRBD2 (6 bases). Per the germline V gene, CDR1 is SNHLY and CDR2 is FYNNEI. V was shortened by 8 bases and J by 4 bases, with 14 bases between the two germline ends. The CDR3 is 14 amino acids.

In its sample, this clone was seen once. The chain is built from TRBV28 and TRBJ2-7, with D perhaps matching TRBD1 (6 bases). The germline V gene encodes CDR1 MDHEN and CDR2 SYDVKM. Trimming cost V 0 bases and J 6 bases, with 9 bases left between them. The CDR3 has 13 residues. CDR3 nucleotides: TGTGCCAGCAGTTTATGGGGGGCGCTCGAGCAGTACTTC. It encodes CASSLWGALEQYF.